The entry that follows covers one T cell receptor beta chain sequence. This clonotype was observed many times. It has no known antigen specificity. Base qualities are not recorded, but no much larger clone differs from it by a single base. The CDR3 spans 13 residues, from the cysteine through the phenylalanine. Kept here is only the CDR3 DNA, which spans 39 bases and is read in frame from base 1. The germline V gene (reference sequence) yields DFQATT for CDR1 and SNEGSKA for CDR2. The sample comes from a study of T-cell reconstitution after alpha-beta-depleted transplantation in children (dated by TCRdb to 2016 to 2017). Context from the whole study: T-cell immune reconstitution after TCRalphabeta/CD19-depleted allogeneic hematopoietic cell transplantation in children was quantitatively tracked in the study by means of TCR repertoire profiling.

Sample treatment or condition, as interpreted from the label and publication: allogeneic hematopoietic cell transplantation with graft depleted of TCRalphabeta T cells and CD19 B cells. Transplant recipients were children who received TCRalphabeta/CD19-depleted allogeneic hematopoietic cell grafts. Library preparation used PCR. The sequencer listed for this sample is Illumina HiSeq 2500. TCR library preparation used molecular barcoding, with unique molecular identifiers applied to normalize quantification of the TCRbeta repertoire. The public reads were reprocessed in TCRdb via fastp at Q25 and MiXCR, keeping in-frame beta chains. Every entry covers one CDR3 protein and lists the most common genes and DNA from its rows. Recorded for this sample are about 830,000 distinct CDR3 sequences; 16% of them occurred a single time. The ten top clones hold about 5% of the sample. Points the paper makes about the study in general: The high TCRbeta diversity at day 60 in some patients was ascribed to recipient T cells and intrathymic progenitors that had survived conditioning. Apparently early alphabetaT-cell count recovery about two months after transplant reportedly relied on only several hundred rapidly expanded clones derived from non-depleted graft cells. Hyperexpanded clone frequencies declined over subsequent months; after one year, T-cell counts and TCRbeta diversity were mostly attributed to newly produced T cells.

The receptor comes from a male patient between 10 and 17 years old who had a stem cell transplant for acute lymphoblastic leukemia, so the T cells may come from the graft donor. The chain is assembled from TRBV20-1 and TRBJ2-1, and TRBD1 may be the D gene, going by 5 matching bases. The input for sequencing was PBMCs, mostly from graft donor cells, taken 360 days after TCRalphabeta/CD19-depleted stem cell transplant. The DNA reads TGCAGCCATCAAGTAGGGGATTACAATGAGCAGTTCTTC. It codes for CSHQVGDYNEQFF.